This T cell receptor (beta chain) appears in the sequencing data of a study of T-cell memory formation after mild COVID-19. One entry per CDR3 protein, called by TCRdb with MiXCR from the 5' RACE reads. Among some 210,000 distinct CDR3 sequences, approximately 10% were seen once, and the ten largest hold roughly 3.2%. General study results and limits: Clones shrinking from day 15 to 85 showed even CD4/CD8 mixes; later expanders tilted CD4+. SARS-CoV-2 specificity was not confirmed for second-wave clones peaking on day 37.

With respect to this clonotype: Its target is unknown.

Sequenced: PBMCs or a T cell subset sorted from them (not recorded which). The sequence was obtained from a young man who had mild COVID-19 (a few samples of this study predate the infection). Cell type and time point are not known.

In DNA, the CDR3 is TGTGCCAGCAGCTTAGCGCGTAGGGATGGAAACACCATATATTTT. Protein product: CASSLARRDGNTIYF. The chain couples TRBV7-2 to TRBJ1-3; no firm D call. Trimming shortened V by 0 bases and J by 3 bases, and 9 bases separated the two germline ends. The CDR3 sequence is 15 residues long. Looked up from germline, CDR1 is SGHTA and CDR2 is FQGNSA.